The clone carrying this TCR beta chain was seen only a few times. What it recognizes is unknown. The sample is drawn from a study of cytomegalovirus exposure and HLA in healthy donors. Findings of the study overall: In a later analysis, across HLA loci, associated TCR counts were highest for DRB1, lowest for HLA-C. Researchers reported in a later analysis that a missense DCLRE1C variant was tied to TCR beta V- and J-gene trimming.

The study ran its PCR with 60 Vbeta and 13 Jbeta primers. Data came from immunoSEQ multiplex PCR; TCRdb stores just in-frame clones and leaves some out. Of 150,000 to 180,000 clones in the sample, around 82% were seen once. V lost 6 bases and J lost 3, with 6 bases in between. Germline V gene lookup returns CDR1 WNHNN and CDR2 SYGVQD (reference sequence). CDR3 length: 11 amino acids. The sequence came from a woman aged 35 to 49 in good health and CMV-seropositive. The specimen sequenced was PBMCs. J is TRBJ2-7 and V is TRBV10-1; D call uncertain. This CDR3 is CASSNSYEQYF. CDR3 nucleotide sequence: TGCGCCAGCAGCAACAGCTACGAGCAGTACTTC.